This entry concerns a single TCR beta chain. The sample belongs to a study of blood T cell repertoires in COVID-19. On the study more broadly: The United States, Italy and Spain supplied acute and convalescent COVID-19 samples.

The V and J ends lost 6 bases and 6 bases, in that order; junction bases with no gene match: 14. The CDR3 consists of 16 residues. Germline V gene data show CDR1 as SEHNR and CDR2 as FQNEAQ (reference sequence). Clones were read by immunoSEQ multiplex PCR, and TCRdb kept only the in-frame ones, dropping some. The sample has 200,000 to 250,000 clones; around 84% are singletons. The TCR was taken from a man under 40 with active or convalescent COVID-19. Sequencing was done on a sample of peripheral blood. The rearrangement uses TRBV7-9 and TRBJ1-2; 9 positions agree with TRBD1. The CDR3 sequence: CASSPARGQGTDGYTF. The CDR3 region has the DNA TGTGCCAGCAGTCCCGCTAGGGGACAGGGAACCGATGGCTACACCTTC.